This T cell receptor beta chain was observed in a study of blood T cell repertoires in COVID-19 (dated by TCRdb to between 2020 and 2021). Turning to the overall study: The collaborator samples originated in the United States, Italy and Spain and spanned the acute and convalescent phases of COVID-19. The prospective study material was composed of cDNA or gDNA derived from T cells, B-cell-depleted T cells, or PBMCs. Deeply sampled blood TCRbeta repertoires from subjects exposed to, actively infected with, or recovered from COVID-19 were included in the dataset. A freely available public database, intended as a resource for researchers studying the immune response to SARS-CoV-2, is where the repertoires were released. Samples were obtained from the ongoing ImmuneRACE study (first 160 participants) and from about 1,300 subjects provided by 6 global collaborators. The sample metadata nearly always contained a de-identified subject ID, COVID-19 status, age in years and sex. Where available, HLA class I and class II types were obtained from metadata supplied by the sample provider rather than from assay-based typing. The paper's findings and limits, for the study overall: Clinical and demographic metadata were provided uncurated, with the amount varying by source and participant.

TCRbeta CDR3 regions were amplified from genomic DNA by means of the immunoSEQ Assay, a bias-controlled multiplex PCR. In the paper's pipeline: The number of nucleated cells in each sample was estimated from the amplification of reference gene primers within the assay. Sequence reads were collapsed and filtered to measure the absolute abundance of every unique TCRbeta CDR3 rearrangement. For each sample, productive Simpson clonality was calculated by taking the square root of Simpson's diversity index across productive rearrangements. TCRdb took over this immuneACCESS table, retaining in-frame rearrangements with V and J assigned. Such tables are incomplete; in checked studies, under half of the missing clones stem from an unresolved V gene, and the remainder is unexplained. The V and J calls and clone size were taken over from that table, and D and trimming were inferred from the DNA. Here the sample has under 140,000 clones; over 60% occur a single time. Clones ranked in the top ten supply 15% to 20% of the sample.

As regards this clone: Its specific antigen is unknown. No much larger clonotype is one base removed from it; base qualities were not supplied.

The CDR3 numbers 15 residues from cysteine through phenylalanine. Kept here is only the CDR3 DNA, which spans 45 bases and is read in frame from base 1. V is cut back by 0 bases and J by 5 bases, with 5 bases in the junction unmatched. Via the germline V gene, CDR1 is LGHNA and CDR2 YSLEER. Collaborating institutions collected whole blood in K2EDTA tubes following their own protocols. For TCRbeta analysis, collaborators shipped samples as frozen whole blood, isolated PBMCs, or DNA extracted from either of those sample types. The sequence came from an elderly woman with active or convalescent COVID-19. What was sequenced was peripheral blood. The chain employs TRBV4-3 and TRBJ1-2; a stretch of 8 junction bases matches TRBD1. Here is the DNA: TGCGCCAGCAGCCAAGATTTAGGGACAGGTTATGGCTACACCTTC. Its translation is CASSQDLGTGYGYTF.